This T cell receptor beta chain comes out of a study of blood T cell repertoires in COVID-19. Study information: COVID-19 samples from acute and convalescent phases originated in the United States, Italy and Spain.

Recruits, aged roughly 18 to 100 years, lived in approximately 26 US areas. Participant-given clinical history determined each cohort assignment. People in the exposed group encountered a COVID-19 case within 2 weeks before entering the study. This clone was observed once. Clones were sequenced by immunoSEQ multiplex PCR, and TCRdb holds only the in-frame ones, with some missing. The profile covers some 340,000 clones, with 85% to 95% appearing a single time and roughly 3.9% taken by the ten largest. Material for sequencing was PBMCs or T cells enriched from blood (not recorded which). The receptor was derived from a woman aged 25 to 39 who had been exposed to COVID-19.

CDR3 in DNA: TGTGCCACCAGTGATCCAGGACTAGCGGGGGGAGATACGCAGTATTTT. Its protein is CATSDPGLAGGDTQYF. The chain is built from TRBV24-1 and TRBJ2-3; 14 nucleotides match TRBD2. This CDR3 contains 16 residues. V gave up 3 bases and J gave up 5 bases; unmatched junction bases: 3. Germline values: CDR1 KGHDR, CDR2 SFDVKD.